The 16 T cell receptor beta chains below come from one sample, sequenced in a study of post-analysis software for immune sequencing data. Study-level results: Five or six TRBV segments, TRBV5-6, TRBV5-1 and TRBV20-1 among them, were found more frequent in patients than controls.

Their antigens are not known. Every TCR beta cDNA library bore unique molecular identifiers. TCRdb used MiXCR to reprocess the PCR reads, holding one entry per CDR3 protein. The sample yields 650,000 to 850,000 distinct CDR3 sequences, about 50% seen once. Source material: blood. The receptors were gathered from a girl between 5 and 17 years old with multiple sclerosis.

The chain employs TRBV5-1 and TRBJ2-7; the match to TRBD2 covers 11 bases. The CDR3 totals 15 residues. Unmatched junction bases numbered 4, after V lost 2 bases and J lost 3 bases. Germline assignment: CDR1 SGHRS and CDR2 YFSETQ. The CDR3 is CASSLVLAGGYEQYF. DNA for the CDR3: TGCGCCAGCAGCTTAGTCCTAGCGGGAGGCTACGAGCAGTACTTC.

This clonotype is a singleton in its sample. The gene calls are TRBV29-1 and TRBJ1-2, with unresolved D. CDR3 length equals 12 residues. The V end was cut by 3 bases, the J end by 1 base, with 6 bases between. CDR1 is SQVTM and CDR2 is ANQGSEA in the germline V gene. The CDR3 reads CSVDRINYGYTF. Here the CDR3 DNA reads TGCAGCGTTGACAGGATTAACTATGGCTACACCTTC.

Of note for this clonotype: One end of the junction fails to match germline, which may point to a read error. J is TRBJ2-1 and V is TRBV7-9; 8 bases align to TRBD2. From germline, CDR1 is SEHNR and CDR2 FQNEAQ (reference sequence). The CDR3 totals 17 residues. This CDR3 is CVSSLGGLAGSYNEQFF. The CDR3 nucleotides are TGTGTCAGCAGCTTAGGCGGACTAGCTGGCTCCTACAATGAGCAGTTCTTC. Full variable domain (missing parts from reference TRBV7-9 and TRBJ2-1): DTGVSQNPRHKITKRGQNVTFRCDPISEHNRLYWYRQTLGQGPEFLTYFQNEAQLEKSRLLSDRFSAERPKGSFSTLEIQRTEQGDSAMYLCVSSLGGLAGSYNEQFFGPGTRLTVL.

The table lists this clonotype with a few counts. V is TRBV6-1 and J is TRBJ2-7; D gene unclear. Germline values: CDR1 MNHNS, CDR2 SASEGT. V was shortened by 8 bases and J by 3 bases, with 14 bases between the two germline ends. CDR3 length: 13 amino acids. The CDR3 DNA is TGTGCCAGCGTGTTAGGACGGATCTACGAGCAGTACTTC. Protein product: CASVLGRIYEQYF.

This clonotype was detected only once. The rearrangement uses TRBV20-1 and TRBJ2-7; 8 bases map to TRBD2. Losses at the gene ends were 3 bases for V and 2 bases for J; bases not matched to a gene: 15. The CDR3 has 17 amino acids. The V gene's germline CDR1 is DFQATT and CDR2 SNEGSKA (reference sequence). CDR3 protein: CSASRASGGRRPYEQYF. CDR3 DNA: TGCAGTGCTAGCCGGGCCTCGGGCGGGAGGCGTCCCTACGAGCAGTACTTC.

V and J are TRBV4-1 and TRBJ1-2; D ambiguous. The CDR3 contains 12 residues. Germline CDR1 reads MGHRA; CDR2 reads YSYEKL. V was trimmed by 0 bases and J by 8 bases, leaving 7 bases between them. The chain's CDR3 is CASSQESDGYTF. The CDR3 DNA reads TGCGCCAGCAGCCAAGAAAGCGACGGCTACACCTTC.

This clonotype was picked up one time. The J gene is TRBJ1-2, the V gene TRBV28; D unresolved. V was cut by 7 bases and J by 5 bases, with 11 bases left in between. In germline, CDR1 is MDHEN, CDR2 SYDVKM. The CDR3 covers 12 residues. The CDR3 reads CASTLVGYGYTF. The CDR3 nucleotides are TGTGCCAGCACCCTGGTTGGTTATGGCTACACCTTC.

J is TRBJ2-1 and V is TRBV5-1; TRBD1 matches at 8 bases. This CDR3 has 17 amino acids. Losses at the gene ends were 3 bases for V and 3 bases for J; bases not matched to a gene: 11. Germline CDR1 reads SGHRS; CDR2 reads YFSETQ. The DNA of the CDR3 is TGCGCCAGCAGCTCCGGACAGGGTATTGGATTCTACAATGAGCAGTTCTTC. Encoded protein: CASSSGQGIGFYNEQFF.

This sequence joins TRBV7-9 and TRBJ2-1; 8 bases align to TRBD2. The J call could be wrong; TRBJ2-7 is a better fit for the DNA end. The CDR3 is 15 residues long. Germline V gene data show CDR1 as SEHNR and CDR2 as FQNEAQ (reference sequence). The CDR3 DNA is TGTGCCAGCAGCTCTGGACTAGCTCCCTACAATGAGCAGTACTTC. Translating gives CASSSGLAPYNEQYF.

The V gene is TRBV2, the J gene TRBJ2-3, with D perhaps TRBD2 (6 bases). From germline, CDR1 is SNHLY and CDR2 FYNNEI. The CDR3 totals 16 residues. V was clipped by 4 bases and J by 6 bases, with 20 bases between them. Here the CDR3 DNA reads TGTGCCAGCAGTGGTGGCGGGGCAGCTAAGGTTGATACGCAGTATTTT. It specifies CASSGGGAAKVDTQYF.

This clonotype has more than one count but fewer than ten. The V and J genes are TRBV20-1 and TRBJ2-4; D is unresolved. Trimming removed 1 base from V and 0 bases from J, with 7 bases in between. In germline, CDR1 is DFQATT, CDR2 SNEGSKA (reference sequence). The CDR3 totals 14 residues. CDR3 residues: CSARARPAKNIQYF. CDR3 DNA: TGCAGTGCTAGAGCCCGCCCAGCCAAAAACATTCAGTACTTC.

This clonotype has just a few counts. This chain uses TRBV4-2 with TRBJ1-4; D is perhaps TRBD1 (6 bases). Trimming left V 4 bases short and J 4 bases short, with 10 bases between. CDR3 length equals 14 residues. The germline gives CDR1 LGHNA, CDR2 YNFKEQ. CDR3 bases: TGTGCCAGCAGCCTCGACAGGCGTAATGAAAAACTGTTTTTT. Its protein product is CASSLDRRNEKLFF.

Only a few counts were recorded for this clonotype. The gene calls are TRBV2 and TRBJ1-5, with D possibly TRBD1 on 5 matching bases. The CDR3 is 17 residues long. CDR1 is SNHLY and CDR2 is FYNNEI in the germline V gene. V lost 4 bases, J lost 2 bases, and 18 bases lay in between. The CDR3 sequence is CASSATETYLGNQPQHF. As DNA, the CDR3 is TGTGCCAGCAGTGCGACAGAAACGTACCTGGGCAATCAGCCCCAGCATTTT.

This clonotype has only a few counts. V is TRBV12-3 or TRBV12-4 and J is TRBJ2-7; 9 positions agree with TRBD1. The CDR3 loop spans 15 amino acids. V was clipped by 5 bases and J by 1 base; unmatched bases: 6. As DNA, the CDR3 is TGTGCCAGCAGTCTCACAGGGGGCACATCCTACGAGCAGTACTTC. It specifies CASSLTGGTSYEQYF.

This clonotype was picked up a small number of times. The CDR3 DNA reads TGTGCCAGCAGCCCCAGCACAGGGGGCAAGAATGAAAAACTGTTTTTT. Protein product: CASSPSTGGKNEKLFF. The chain has TRBV9 and TRBJ1-4, with 9 bases matching TRBD1. CDR1 and CDR2 from the germline V gene are SGDLS and YYNGEE. J was trimmed by 5 bases and V by 4 bases; bases with no gene match: 9. CDR3 length: 16 residues. Combining the CDR3 with reference TRBV9 and TRBJ1-4 gives the whole variable domain DSGVTQTPKHLITATGQRVTLRCSPRSGDLSVYWYQQSLDQGLQFLIQYYNGEERAKGNILERFSAQQFPDLHSELNLSSLELGDSALYFCASSPSTGGKNEKLFFGSGTQLSVL.

The chain recombines TRBV5-1 with TRBJ1-1; weak D call: TRBD1 (5 bases). Germline V gene sequence: CDR1 SGHRS, CDR2 YFSETQ. V was shortened by 4 bases and J by 7 bases, with 14 bases between the two germline ends. The CDR3 has 13 amino acids. Here the CDR3 DNA reads TGCGCCAGCAGCCCTGGTTGGGGGTTTGAAGCTTTCTTT. This gives the protein CASSPGWGFEAFF.